Below, 11 T cell receptor beta chains from the same sample are listed, as sequenced in a study of T-cell memory formation after mild COVID-19. Using its own MiXCR run on the 5' RACE reads, TCRdb lists one record per CDR3 protein. The sample lists roughly 110,000 distinct CDR3 sequences; about an eighth were seen once. Sequencing was carried out using PBMCs or a T cell subset sorted from them (not recorded which). The receptors come from an adult woman who had mild COVID-19 (a few samples of this study predate the infection). Cell type and time point are not known.

The CDR3 nucleotides are TGTGCCAGTAGGGTTGACTACTCATCACCCTACGAGCAGTACTTC. Encoded protein: CASRVDYSSPYEQYF. The chain joins TRBV19 to TRBJ2-7; tentatively, D is TRBD2 (5 bases). Trimming pared 6 bases from V and 2 bases from J, leaving 17 bases between. The CDR3 totals 15 residues. CDR1 and CDR2 (germline): LNHDA, SQIVND (reference sequence).

The CDR3: CASSALTGLGTQYF. As DNA, the CDR3 is TGTGCCAGCAGCGCATTGACAGGGTTGGGGACCCAGTACTTC. The rearrangement uses TRBV13 and TRBJ2-5; TRBD1 agrees at 7 bases. This CDR3 is 14 amino acids long. The germline V gene encodes CDR1 PRHDT and CDR2 FYEKMQ (reference sequence). Trimming at V came to 5 bases and at J to 7 bases, leaving 10 bases not matched to a gene.

This clonotype was detected only a few times. The chain recombines TRBV27 with TRBJ1-1; D perhaps matches TRBD1 (5 bases). The germline V and J ends were trimmed by 6 bases and 8 bases, with 25 bases remaining between them. Germline lookup yields CDR1 MNHEY and CDR2 SMNVEV (reference sequence). CDR3 length equals 16 residues. CDR3: CASSFNTGARGREAFF. The CDR3 DNA reads as TGTGCCAGCAGCTTTAATACCGGGGCGCGGGGAAGAGAAGCTTTCTTT.

The chain recombines TRBV19 with TRBJ2-1; TRBD2 agrees at 10 bases. With 5 bases clipped from V and 4 bases from J, the junction kept 14 bases outside the gene matches. This CDR3 comprises 18 residues. CDR1 LNHDA and CDR2 SQIVND come from the germline V gene (reference sequence). CDR3 DNA sequence: TGTGCCAGTAGTGTCACCATCACTAGCGGGGTATCATACAATGAGCAGTTCTTC. Translated, it gives CASSVTITSGVSYNEQFF.

This clonotype was detected ten times or more. V and J are TRBV3-1 and TRBJ2-3; D is ambiguous. Germline V gene lookup returns CDR1 LGHDT and CDR2 YNNKEL (reference sequence). V lost 1 base, J lost 7 bases, and 12 bases lay in between. This CDR3 spans 14 amino acids. The CDR3 DNA follows: TGTGCCAGCAGCCAAGCCGACATCTTGAATACGCAGTATTTT. It yields the protein CASSQADILNTQYF.

This chain joins TRBV6-1 and TRBJ1-2; 8 nucleotides align to TRBD1. The CDR3 totals 11 residues. Germline V gene lookup returns CDR1 MNHNS and CDR2 SASEGT. V lost 7 bases, J lost 7 bases, and 2 bases stayed unmatched. The CDR3 nucleotides are TGTGCCAGCAACCAGGGGGCTGGCTACACCTTC. It specifies CASNQGAGYTF.

The chain combines TRBV5-4 with TRBJ1-1; D unclear. CDR1 and CDR2 (germline): SGHNT, YYREEE (reference sequence). Trimming cost V 3 bases and J 5 bases, with 5 bases left between them. This CDR3 is 11 amino acids long. The CDR3, as DNA: TGTGCCAGCAGCTCGCTTACTGAAGCTTTCTTT. Residues: CASSSLTEAFF.

This clonotype was counted only a few times. The junction departs from the called germline gene at one end, perhaps through a read error. The chain employs TRBV6-4 and TRBJ1-2, with TRBD1 matching 7 bases. The CDR3 consists of 13 residues. CDR1 is MRHNA and CDR2 is SNTAGT in the germline V gene. The CDR3 region is CASSDGQVSGYTF. The DNA for the CDR3 is TGTGCCAGCAGTGACGGACAGGTATCTGGCTACACTTTC.

The V gene is TRBV7-8, the J gene TRBJ2-1, with 12 bases matching TRBD2. The V and J ends lost 4 bases and 6 bases, in that order; junction bases with no gene match: 4. CDR1 SGHVS and CDR2 FQNEAQ come from the germline V gene. The CDR3 is 15 residues long. CDR3 residues: CASSSLAGGFNEQFF. DNA for the CDR3: TGTGCCAGCAGCTCACTAGCGGGAGGATTCAATGAGCAGTTCTTC.

A few counts support this clonotype. The chain links TRBV4-1 to TRBJ1-1; tentative D call: TRBD1 (5 bases). There are 14 residues in the CDR3. The germline V gene has CDR1 MGHRA and CDR2 YSYEKL. Deletions cut 4 bases from V and 6 bases from J, with 15 bases between. CDR3 DNA: TGCGCCAGCAGCCCCCCGGGGGGGAAAGCTGAAGCTTTCTTT. Translating gives CASSPPGGKAEAFF.

This clonotype occurred a few times. The chain is built from TRBV4-1 and TRBJ2-5; D call uncertain. V lost 1 base and J lost 2, with 11 bases in between. Germline V gene data show CDR1 as MGHRA and CDR2 as YSYEKL. The CDR3 has 15 residues. CDR3: CASSQVGLEQETQYF. The CDR3 nucleotides are TGCGCCAGCAGCCAAGTTGGTCTGGAACAAGAGACCCAGTACTTC.